One sample yielded the 3 T cell receptor beta chains listed below, sequenced in a study of T cells after yellow fever vaccination. TCRdb re-called the 5' RACE reads through MiXCR, storing one row per CDR3 protein. Of some 340,000 distinct CDR3 sequences in the sample, about 4% were seen once. The source was PBMCs, collected 5 days after the yellow fever booster vaccination. The source is a man aged 18 to 30 who received the YFV17D yellow fever vaccine.

This clonotype was seen only a few times. A junction end diverges from the germline sequence, so it may reflect a read error. This chain links TRBV10-3 with TRBJ1-1; a possible D gene is TRBD1 (5 bases). The V gene's germline CDR1 is ENHRY and CDR2 SYGVKD. The CDR3 spans 12 residues. Written as DNA, the CDR3 is TGTGCCATCAGTGAGTCGGCCAGGGTTGAGATCTTT. Translated: CAISESARVEIF.

Only a few counts were recorded for this clonotype. The V call is TRBV12-3 or TRBV12-4, the J call TRBJ1-2, with 11 bases lining up with TRBD1. This CDR3 is built from 17 residues. The V gene end was trimmed by 0 bases and the J gene end by 7 bases; junction bases not matched to a gene: 10. The CDR3 loop is CASSLATLDRGLSGYTF. CDR3 coding DNA: TGTGCCAGCAGTTTAGCTACTCTGGACAGGGGGCTAAGTGGCTACACCTTC.

J is TRBJ1-5 and V is TRBV28; no clear D gene. Trimming removed 1 base from V and 6 bases from J, with 4 bases in between. The germline V gene has CDR1 MDHEN and CDR2 SYDVKM. The CDR3 covers 12 residues. The CDR3 here is CASSLYGQPQHF. The CDR3 region has the DNA TGTGCCAGCAGTTTATACGGTCAGCCCCAGCATTTT.